This entry lists 13 T cell receptor beta chains sequenced from one sample in a study of Graves' ophthalmopathy and Graves' hyperthyroidism. Investigators amplified TCR beta CDR3 regions from RNA transcripts. In the first round, RT-PCR was carried out with HTBI primers, and a multiplex PCR formed the second round. MiXCR, run by TCRdb on the multiplex PCR reads, gives a single entry per CDR3 protein. This table has about 640,000 distinct CDR3 sequences, 35% to 50% appearing once. The material sequenced was peripheral blood. All receptors come from an adult man with Graves' ophthalmopathy.

This clonotype was detected many times. Just one base apart from a much larger clone, this may be a read error. The gene calls are TRBV6-1 and TRBJ2-5; D is ambiguous. The V end was cut by 6 bases, the J end by 2 bases, with 1 base between. This CDR3 has 10 amino acids. Germline CDR1 MNHNS, CDR2 SASEGT. The DNA of the CDR3 is TGTGCCAGCAGGCAAGAGACCCAGTACTTC. Protein: CASRQETQYF.

At least ten counts were recorded for this clonotype. This chain joins TRBV9 and TRBJ2-7, with 7 bases identical to TRBD1. CDR3 length: 14 residues. V gave up 4 bases and J gave up 3 bases; unmatched junction bases: 7. CDR1 and CDR2 from the germline V gene are SGDLS and YYNGEE. CDR3 sequence: CASSPGTADYEQYF. The CDR3 DNA is TGTGCCAGCAGCCCCGGGACAGCCGACTACGAGCAGTACTTC.

This chain connects TRBV5-5 to TRBJ2-7; D perhaps matches TRBD2 (6 bases). The length of the CDR3 is 14 residues. CDR1 and CDR2 (germline): SGHKS, YYEKEE (reference sequence). Between the trimmed V and J ends, which lost 3 bases and 2 bases, there was a span of 12 bases. The CDR3 protein is CASSWDGGTYEQYF. CDR3 bases: TGTGCCAGCAGCTGGGATGGGGGGACCTACGAGCAGTACTTC. The full variable domain, in which reference TRBV5-5 and TRBJ2-7 provide the parts outside the CDR3, is DAGVTQSPTHLIKTRGQQVTLRCSPISGHKSVSWYQQVLGQGPQFIFQYYEKEERGRGNFPDRFSARQFPNYSSELNVNALLLGDSALYLCASSWDGGTYEQYFGPGTRLTVT.

This clonotype was counted ten times or more. V and J are TRBV13 and TRBJ1-2, with D possibly being TRBD1 (6 bases). Germline V gene sequence: CDR1 PRHDT, CDR2 FYEKMQ (reference sequence). The V end was cut by 5 bases, the J end by 0 bases, with 10 bases between. The CDR3 consists of 14 residues. The CDR3 loop reads CASSPGVANYGYTF. The CDR3 DNA sequence: TGTGCCAGCAGCCCAGGGGTGGCTAACTATGGCTACACCTTC.

The CDR3 sequence: CASTAGAANTGELFF. The CDR3 DNA follows: TGTGCCAGCACCGCGGGGGCTGCGAACACCGGGGAGCTGTTTTTT. J is TRBJ2-2 and V is TRBV7-9, with D maybe TRBD2 (7 bases). The CDR3 is 15 residues long. Trimming pared 7 bases from V and 0 bases from J, leaving 12 bases between. Looked up from germline, CDR1 is SEHNR and CDR2 is FQNEAQ (reference sequence).

Concerning this clonotype: A much larger clonotype is one base distant, so this may be a read error. This sequence joins TRBV5-1 and TRBJ1-2, with D maybe TRBD1 (5 bases). Germline values: CDR1 SGHRS, CDR2 YFSETQ. CDR3 length: 15 amino acids. V was shortened by 0 bases and J by 4 bases, with 13 bases between the two germline ends. CDR3: CASSLAPQGGYGYTF. The DNA for the CDR3 is TGCGCCAGCAGCTTGGCCCCGCAGGGAGGCTATGGCTACACCTTC.

The rearrangement links TRBV29-1 to TRBJ2-7; 9 bases align to TRBD1. V trimming: 4 bases; J trimming: 2 bases; junction bases outside the gene matches: 9. CDR3 length equals 15 residues. Germline V CDR1 and CDR2: SQVTM, ANQGSEA. CDR3 loop: CSVVVLGQGAYEQYF. CDR3 in DNA: TGCAGCGTTGTCGTATTGGGACAGGGAGCCTACGAGCAGTACTTC.

The chain couples TRBV29-1 to TRBJ1-6; 9 bases fit TRBD1. CDR1 is SQVTM, CDR2 ANQGSEA, per germline. Trimming took 5 bases from V and 7 from J; bases not matched to a gene: 6. CDR3 length: 14 residues. Here the CDR3 reads CSVRDRDANSPLHF. CDR3 nucleotide sequence: TGCAGCGTTCGGGACAGGGACGCGAATTCACCCCTCCACTTT.

This clonotype was seen more than once but under ten times. The rearrangement joins TRBV4-1 to TRBJ2-5; TRBD1 or TRBD2 may be the D gene (6 bases each). Germline V gene data show CDR1 as MGHRA and CDR2 as YSYEKL. The CDR3 covers 17 residues. Between the trimmed V and J ends, which lost 4 bases and 5 bases, there was a span of 23 bases. CDR3 protein: CASSRPRGAGEGETQYF. Here the CDR3 DNA reads TGCGCCAGCAGCCGACCAAGGGGGGCAGGGGAAGGGGAGACCCAGTACTTC.

This clonotype was seen a few times. The V and J genes are TRBV2 and TRBJ2-3; D gene uncertain. The CDR3 totals 12 residues. Trimming took off 5 bases at V and 0 bases at J, with 3 bases between the two ends. The germline CDR1 and CDR2 sequences are SNHLY and FYNNEI. For the CDR3, the DNA is TGTGCCAGCAGTAAAAGCACAGATACGCAGTATTTT. Translated: CASSKSTDTQYF.

This clonotype has just a few counts. The chain joins TRBV19 to TRBJ1-5, with D perhaps matching TRBD1 (5 bases). CDR1 and CDR2 (germline): LNHDA, SQIVND (reference sequence). The CDR3 runs to 15 residues. Between the trimmed V and J ends, which lost 3 bases and 2 bases, there was a span of 11 bases. The CDR3 spells CASSIPGIGNQPQHF. DNA for the CDR3: TGTGCCAGTAGTATCCCAGGGATAGGCAATCAGCCCCAGCATTTT.

In regard to this clonotype: A read error may explain this, as a much larger clone is one base away. For the CDR3, the DNA is TGCGCCAGCAGCTCGGGACAGGGAGGAGGGTACTTC. This translates into CASSSGQGGGYF. The chain links TRBV5-1 to TRBJ2-7; 9 bases are a match to TRBD1. Per the germline V gene, CDR1 is SGHRS and CDR2 is YFSETQ. V lost 3 bases and J lost 12; bases outside the gene matches: 7. The CDR3 covers 12 residues.

The V and J genes are TRBV7-2 and TRBJ2-7, with D possibly TRBD1 on 6 matching bases. The germline CDR1 and CDR2 sequences are SGHTA and FQGNSA. The CDR3 extends over 19 amino acids. The V end lost 5 bases, the J end lost 0 bases, and 26 bases lay between the germline ends. The CDR3 protein is CASSLKGPGHLQSSYEQYF. In nucleotides, the CDR3 is TGTGCCAGCAGCCTCAAAGGGCCGGGACACCTCCAGTCCTCCTACGAGCAGTACTTC.